The clone carrying this TCR beta chain has just a few counts. Trimming cost V 6 bases and J 8 bases, with 16 bases left between them. This CDR3 contains 13 residues. In the source study's methods: Reference gene primer amplification gave estimated nucleated cell counts. Repertoires were generated with immunoSEQ multiplex PCR, while TCRdb's copy carries only in-frame clones and drops some. That table furnishes V, J and clone size, whereas the DNA furnished D and trimming. The data contain nearly 45,000 clones, 87% of them singletons. This record comes from a study of blood T cell repertoires in COVID-19. Study-wide context: T cells, B-cell-depleted T cells, or PBMCs supplied cDNA or gDNA.

The clonotype originates from an elderly woman in a cohort sampled during active or convalescent COVID-19. Sequencing was done on a sample of peripheral blood. The chain recombines TRBV12-3 or TRBV12-4 with TRBJ1-2; a possible D gene is TRBD1 (6 bases). Here the CDR3 DNA reads TGTGCCAGCAGCCAACAGGGAATCGACGGCTACACCTTC. This encodes CASSQQGIDGYTF.